Each of the 30 T cell receptor beta chains below was sequenced from the same sample in a study of blood T cell repertoires in COVID-19 (dated by TCRdb to 2018 to 2020). Libraries were built with the immunoSEQ multiplex PCR assay. Not all clones reach the TCRdb copy of this immuneACCESS table, which keeps in-frame sequences only. Checked studies attribute under half of the gap to unresolved V genes and leave the rest unexplained. The sample has over 200,000 clones on record, almost 90% of them singletons. The ten largest clones take up roughly 2.5% of the sample. Sequencing input: peripheral blood. These receptors came from a woman aged 60-75 years with acute or convalescent COVID-19.

The chain recombines TRBV6-5 with TRBJ2-5, with a tentative D call TRBD1 (6 bases). CDR1 is MNHEY, CDR2 SVGAGI, per germline. The CDR3 runs to 15 residues. CDR3 sequence (DNA): TGTGCAAGCGAGAGGGACACCAGCCGCCAAGAGACCCAGTACTTC. Amino acids: CASERDTSRQETQYF.

This CDR3 reads CASSLWQYSNQPQHF. DNA of the CDR3: TGTGCCAGCAGTTTATGGCAGTATAGCAATCAGCCCCAGCATTTT. The rearrangement joins TRBV28 to TRBJ1-5; D gene uncertain. Germline V lookup: CDR1 MDHEN, CDR2 SYDVKM. The CDR3 runs 15 residues. Trimming stripped 0 bases from V and 0 bases from J, with 6 bases between.

This clone occurred once. The chain recombines TRBV10-3 with TRBJ2-3, with D unclear. CDR1 is ENHRY and CDR2 is SYGVKD in the germline V gene. The germline V and J ends were trimmed by 2 bases and 4 bases, with 13 bases remaining between them. This CDR3 is 15 amino acids long. Written as DNA, the CDR3 is TGTGCCATCAGTGAGCGGGTAGTTCCGCCAGATACGCAGTATTTT. This encodes CAISERVVPPDTQYF.

In DNA form, the CDR3 reads TGTGCCAGCAGTCCGGGGGAATCCTACGAGCAGTACTTC. Translation: CASSPGESYEQYF. The chain joins TRBV28 to TRBJ2-7, with D possibly TRBD2 on 6 matching bases. This CDR3 is 13 amino acids long. V was pared by 5 bases and J by 1 base, with 9 bases between. Germline lookup yields CDR1 MDHEN and CDR2 SYDVKM.

This chain links TRBV19 with TRBJ2-2; the D gene is possibly TRBD2 (6 bases). V lost 7 bases to trimming and J lost 6 bases, with 12 bases between them. Germline CDR1 LNHDA, CDR2 SQIVND (reference sequence). This CDR3 is built from 13 residues. CDR3 nucleotides: TGTGCCAGTACCTGGAGCGGGCCCGGGGAGCTGTTTTTT. As protein: CASTWSGPGELFF. Full variable domain (rest looked up from reference TRBV19 and TRBJ2-2): DGGITQSPKYLFRKEGQNVTLSCEQNLNHDAMYWYRQDPGQGLRLIYYSQIVNDFQKGDIAEGYSVSREKKESFPLTVTSAQKNPTAFYLCASTWSGPGELFFGEGSRLTVL.

This clone was counted between two and nine times. In DNA form, the CDR3 reads TGTGCCAGCAGTAGAACACGCAGTCAGCCCCAGCATTTT. As protein: CASSRTRSQPQHF. This sequence joins TRBV6-5 and TRBJ1-5; D uncertain. This CDR3 has 13 residues. Germline CDR1 MNHEY, CDR2 SVGAGI. The germline V and J ends were trimmed by 5 bases and 6 bases, with 11 bases remaining between them.

This clone appeared a single time. This chain links TRBV7-6 with TRBJ1-2; 8 nucleotides line up with TRBD1. Germline CDR1 reads SGHVS; CDR2 reads FNYEAQ. This CDR3 has 14 residues. V lost 4 bases and J lost 8; bases outside the gene matches: 9. The CDR3 here is CASSSRTGYEGYTF. Here the CDR3 DNA reads TGTGCCAGCAGCTCTAGGACAGGGTATGAGGGCTACACCTTC.

The chain carries TRBV3-1 (or the pseudogene TRBV3-2) and TRBJ2-1; 7 positions agree with TRBD1. V gave up 6 bases and J gave up 1 base; unmatched junction bases: 9. The CDR3 is made up of 16 amino acids. Germline V gives CDR1 LGHDT, CDR2 YNNKEL (reference sequence). CDR3 sequence (DNA): TGTGCCAGCAGGCAACTAGGGGGCAGGTCCTACAATGAGCAGTTCTTC. Residues: CASRQLGGRSYNEQFF.

This clone was recorded a few times. V is TRBV7-2 and J is TRBJ2-4, with 7 bases fitting TRBD2. The CDR3 runs 15 residues. CDR1 is SGHTA and CDR2 is FQGNSA in the germline V gene. J lost 7 bases, V lost 0 bases, and 6 bases had no gene match. DNA for the CDR3: TGTGCCAGCAGCTTAGCGGGAGGGCCGGAGAACATTCAGTACTTC. This gives the protein CASSLAGGPENIQYF.

The V call is TRBV9, the J call TRBJ2-7, with 8 bases lining up with TRBD1. Germline V gene data show CDR1 as SGDLS and CDR2 as YYNGEE. CDR3 length: 15 residues. The V segment lost 2 bases and the J segment 0 bases; nucleotides outside the gene matches: 4. CDR3 sequence: CASSVAGTGSYEQYF. CDR3 in DNA: TGTGCCAGCAGCGTGGCCGGGACAGGCTCCTACGAGCAGTACTTC.

The sample holds a few counts of this clone. This rearrangement joins TRBV6-5 to TRBJ1-2, with TRBD1 matching over 8 bases. Germline V lookup: CDR1 MNHEY, CDR2 SVGAGI. The CDR3 extends over 16 amino acids. Trimming took 0 bases from V and 2 from J; bases not matched to a gene: 5. The CDR3 is CASSYSRTGRNYGYTF. For the CDR3, the DNA is TGTGCCAGCAGTTACTCGAGGACAGGGCGGAACTATGGCTACACCTTC.

This chain connects TRBV3-1 (or the pseudogene TRBV3-2) to TRBJ2-5; 13 nucleotides line up with TRBD2. The CDR3 loop spans 16 amino acids. V was pared by 3 bases and J by 0 bases, with 1 base of the junction left unmatched. The V gene's germline CDR1 is LGHDT and CDR2 YNNKEL (reference sequence). The CDR3 here is CASSHGLAGDQETQYF. The CDR3 DNA follows: TGTGCCAGCAGCCACGGACTAGCGGGAGACCAAGAGACCCAGTACTTC.

The chain employs TRBV30 and TRBJ2-1; 8 bases map to TRBD1. This CDR3 has 15 amino acids. J gave up 2 bases and V 4 bases, and 7 bases lay outside the gene matches. Germline lookup yields CDR1 GTSNPN and CDR2 SVGIG (reference sequence). The DNA for the CDR3 is TGTGCCTGGAATCGGGGACAGGACGCCTACAATGAGCAGTTCTTC. Translating it yields CAWNRGQDAYNEQFF.

This chain connects TRBV5-6 to TRBJ2-5; possible D gene TRBD1, 6 bases. This CDR3 has 14 residues. CDR1 and CDR2 (germline): SGHDT, YYEEEE. The ends were cut back, 1 base at V and 5 bases at J, with 12 bases in the middle. DNA for the CDR3: TGTGCCAGCAGCTTGATCGAGCAGGGGGAGACCCAGTACTTC. Translating it yields CASSLIEQGETQYF.

The chain couples TRBV11-2 to TRBJ1-2, with 7 nucleotides matching TRBD1. The germline gives CDR1 SGHAT, CDR2 FQNNGV. The length of the CDR3 is 13 residues. With 3 bases clipped from V and 3 bases from J, the junction kept 1 base outside the gene matches. As DNA, the CDR3 is TGTGCCAGCAGCTTTGGGACAGACTATGGCTACACCTTC. Its protein is CASSFGTDYGYTF. Variable domain in full (rest from reference TRBV11-2 and TRBJ1-2): EAGVAQSPRYKIIEKRQSVAFWCNPISGHATLYWYQQILGQGPKLLIQFQNNGVVDDSQLPKDRFSAERLKGVDSTLKIQPAKLEDSAVYLCASSFGTDYGYTFGSGTRLTVV.

This chain uses TRBV5-5 with TRBJ1-3, with D tentatively TRBD1 (6 bases). Trimming cost V 4 bases and J 4 bases, with 12 bases left between them. Germline assignment: CDR1 SGHKS and CDR2 YYEKEE (reference sequence). This CDR3 has 14 residues. CDR3: CASSETGGGNTIYF. DNA of the CDR3: TGTGCCAGCAGCGAGACAGGAGGAGGAAACACCATATATTTT. Full variable domain (outside the CDR3, taken from reference TRBV5-5 and TRBJ1-3): DAGVTQSPTHLIKTRGQQVTLRCSPISGHKSVSWYQQVLGQGPQFIFQYYEKEERGRGNFPDRFSARQFPNYSSELNVNALLLGDSALYLCASSETGGGNTIYFGEGSWLTVV.

Here the CDR3 reads CASSQAGGSYGYTF. DNA for the CDR3: TGTGCCAGCAGCCAAGCGGGGGGTTCGTATGGCTACACCTTC. The J gene is TRBJ1-2, the V gene TRBV4-2, with D possibly TRBD1 on 5 matching bases. The CDR3 length is 14 residues. The V gene lost 1 base and the J gene lost 5 bases, with 11 bases spanning the gap. The germline V gene encodes CDR1 LGHNA and CDR2 YNFKEQ.

This clone was seen a single time. The genes are TRBV7-9 and TRBJ2-1; D is possibly TRBD2 (6 bases). The CDR3 consists of 14 residues. Germline CDR1 and CDR2: SEHNR and FQNEAQ (reference sequence). The ends were cut back, 1 base at V and 8 bases at J, with 12 bases in the middle. The CDR3 nucleotides read TGTGCCAGCAGCTTAGAGCTAGCGTACGATGAGCAGTTCTTC. It yields the protein CASSLELAYDEQFF.

The J gene is TRBJ1-5, the V gene TRBV30; no reliable D call. CDR1 is GTSNPN and CDR2 is SVGIG in the germline V gene (reference sequence). Trimming removed 4 bases at V and 2 bases at J, with 12 bases between. The CDR3 is made up of 14 amino acids. The CDR3 DNA reads as TGTGCCTGGAACCCGGGAACGGGCAATCAGCCCCAGCATTTT. This sequence encodes CAWNPGTGNQPQHF. The full variable domain, in which reference TRBV30 and TRBJ1-5 provide the parts outside the CDR3, is SQTIHQWPATLVQPVGSPLSLECTVEGTSNPNLYWYRQAAGRGLQLLFYSVGIGQISSEVPQNLSASRPQDRQFILSSKKLLLSDSGFYLCAWNPGTGNQPQHFGDGTRLSIL.

V and J are TRBV6-6 and TRBJ2-7, with a possible D match to TRBD1 (6 bases). Trimming shortened V by 6 bases and J by 4 bases, and 13 bases separated the two germline ends. CDR3 length: 13 amino acids. Germline CDR1 MNHNY, CDR2 SVGAGI (reference sequence). The CDR3 DNA is TGTGCCAGCAGCAAGGGGGTAGGATACGAGCAGTACTTC. Residues: CASSKGVGYEQYF.

V gene TRBV4-1 combines with J gene TRBJ1-1; D is possibly TRBD1 (6 bases). This CDR3 comprises 17 residues. V lost 0 bases and J lost 0, with 14 bases in between. Germline V gene sequence: CDR1 MGHRA, CDR2 YSYEKL. The CDR3 nucleotides read TGCGCCAGCAGCCAAGAACGTGGGACACATATGAACACTGAAGCTTTCTTT. This codes for CASSQERGTHMNTEAFF.

The rearrangement links TRBV10-3 to TRBJ1-4, with D perhaps TRBD1 (6 bases). Trimming removed 6 bases from V and 3 bases from J, with 8 bases in between. CDR3 size: 13 residues. From germline, CDR1 is ENHRY and CDR2 SYGVKD. This CDR3 reads CAIRAGANEKLFF. CDR3 DNA: TGTGCCATCAGGGCAGGGGCTAATGAAAAACTGTTTTTT.

This chain uses TRBV19 with TRBJ1-2; 10 nucleotides agree with TRBD1. The CDR3 extends over 16 amino acids. V shed 7 bases, J shed 2 bases, and the junction held 10 bases outside the gene matches. Germline V gives CDR1 LNHDA, CDR2 SQIVND (reference sequence). The CDR3 nucleotides read TGTGCCAGTACCTCGACAGGGGGCGTTATAAACTATGGCTACACCTTC. Translating it yields CASTSTGGVINYGYTF.

The chain combines TRBV7-2 with TRBJ1-1; tentatively, D is TRBD1 (6 bases). Trimming left V 2 bases short and J 1 base short, with 11 bases between. The length of the CDR3 is 15 residues. Germline V gene lookup returns CDR1 SGHTA and CDR2 FQGNSA. CDR3 sequence: CASSLTGIANTEAFF. CDR3 sequence (DNA): TGTGCCAGCAGCTTAACAGGGATTGCGAACACTGAAGCTTTCTTT.

The rearrangement links TRBV7-6 to TRBJ1-2; 8 bases agree with TRBD1. CDR1 is SGHVS, CDR2 FNYEAQ, per germline. The V and J ends lost 1 base and 2 bases, in that order; junction bases with no gene match: 6. The CDR3 runs to 16 residues. The DNA of the CDR3 is TGTGCCAGCAGCTTAGGAGGGACAGGCCGGAACTATGGCTACACCTTC. It specifies CASSLGGTGRNYGYTF.

Only a few counts were recorded for this clone. The chain combines TRBV19 with TRBJ1-5; 9 bases align to TRBD1. The junction had 4 bases not matched to a gene; V was cut back by 1 base and J by 3 bases. The length of the CDR3 is 16 residues. Germline assignment: CDR1 LNHDA and CDR2 SQIVND (reference sequence). CDR3 DNA: TGTGCCAGTAGTATAGGCCGGGACAGGGTCAATCAGCCCCAGCATTTT. It specifies CASSIGRDRVNQPQHF.

In its sample, this clone was seen once. The chain combines TRBV19 with TRBJ1-1; the D gene is possibly TRBD1 (5 bases). Germline CDR1 LNHDA, CDR2 SQIVND (reference sequence). The CDR3 totals 14 residues. The V end was cut by 6 bases, the J end by 0 bases, with 11 bases between. The CDR3 nucleotides are TGTGCCAGTAGCACTGACAGACTGAACACTGAAGCTTTCTTT. It yields the protein CASSTDRLNTEAFF.

The rearrangement joins TRBV10-3 to TRBJ2-1; 14 bases map to TRBD2. The CDR3 extends over 16 amino acids. Trimming cost V 4 bases and J 2 bases; bases outside gene matches: 1. CDR1 ENHRY and CDR2 SYGVKD come from the germline V gene. CDR3 residues: CAISGTSGRPYNEQFF. The DNA of the CDR3 is TGTGCCATCAGTGGGACTAGCGGGAGGCCCTACAATGAGCAGTTCTTC.

This clone was detected once. The chain uses TRBV4-2 and TRBJ1-5; D perhaps matches TRBD1 (5 bases). This CDR3 spans 16 amino acids. CDR1 is LGHNA, CDR2 YNFKEQ, per germline. The V gene lost 3 bases and the J gene lost 0 bases, with 12 bases spanning the gap. CDR3 in amino acids: CASSHGAGSSNQPQHF. Written as DNA, the CDR3 is TGTGCCAGCAGCCATGGGGCGGGGTCTAGCAATCAGCCCCAGCATTTT.

The chain links TRBV11-2 to TRBJ1-3; a possible D gene is TRBD1 (6 bases). CDR3 length equals 18 residues. With 0 bases removed from V and 2 bases from J, the gap between germline ends came to 17 bases. Germline V lookup: CDR1 SGHAT, CDR2 FQNNGV. The CDR3: CASSLEVGTLGPGNTIYF. DNA for the CDR3: TGTGCCAGCAGCTTAGAGGTTGGGACACTCGGGCCTGGAAACACCATATATTTT.